This entry concerns a single T cell receptor (beta chain). Its antigen specificity is not known. The data stem from a study of CXCR3-negative and CXCR3-positive naive CD8 T cells (dated by TCRdb to between 2019 and 2020). General notes on the study: In total, 130 million to 150 million TRB reads were obtained, corresponding to roughly 1.5 +/- 0.3 million reads per library. Diversity and physicochemical repertoire analyses were performed on approximately 10 donors pooled from two independent experiments. For the TRBV-TRBJ cluster analysis, the naive subsets came from 5 donors, while the memory cells came from 3 donors. Study-level results and caveats: Because surface CD5, which is linked to self-reactivity in mice, was comparable between the naive subsets, TCR interaction strength was also inferred from TRB CDR3 physicochemical properties. Freshly isolated PBMCs were used for most assays because CXCR3 expression went down partially after cryopreservation. Compared with CXCR3-negative naive cells, CXCR3-positive naive cells had TRB CDR3s with higher hydrophobicity (lower Kidera factor 4), lower energy, and higher strength and volume indices. Repertoire diversity was comparably high in both naive subsets but much lower in memory CD8+ T cells. TRBV-TRBJ usage was similar between naive CXCR3-negative and CXCR3-positive cells from the same donor, while memory cells showed distinct patterns.

Sequencing used a NextSeq 550. The Human TCR Profiling Kit (MiLaboratory) was used to make UMI-labeled 5' RACE TRB cDNA libraries. The full amount of extracted RNA was used for cDNA synthesis, and the full amount of resulting cDNA was used for PCR amplification. Libraries were prepared in parallel with an identical number of PCR cycles. Processing in the source paper ran as follows. With a requirement of at least two reads per UMI, MIGEC and MiXCR extracted about 50,000 +/- 10,000 unique UMI-labeled TRB cDNA molecules per library. An average of roughly 40,000 +/- 10,000 functional in-frame TRB CDR3 nucleotide clonotypes without stop codons was found per library. After each sample was downsampled to 5000 UMI-labeled TRB molecules, VDJtools was used to calculate diversity metrics such as normalized Shannon-Wiener and Chao1. VDJtools computed clonotype-size-weighted physicochemical properties of the central five CDR3 residues: interaction energy, strength, volume and Kidera factor 4. After reprocessing by TCRdb, each CDR3 protein sequence is one entry, and no DNA is given. TCRdb, rather than the study authors, made the V and J calls. The table for this sample lists 92,000 or so distinct CDR3 sequences. In total, the top ten clones hold 0.9% to 1.2% of the sample.

For each CD8+ T cell subset, flow sorting was done in triplicate, and under 350,000 cells per subset went directly into RLT lysis buffer. To exclude memory contaminants, naive CD8+ T cells were stringently defined as CD45RO-CCR7+CD27+CD95-. Using standard density gradient centrifugation, peripheral blood mononuclear cells were isolated from buffy coats. A FACSAria III was used to flow-sort naive CD8+ T cells into CXCR3-negative and CXCR3-positive populations. Total RNA was extracted from sorted cells with an RNeasy Mini Kit. The CDR3 holds 15 amino acids from the cysteine to the phenylalanine. No DNA appears here. The germline V gene specifies SNHLY as CDR1 and FYNNEI as CDR2.

This chain is built from TRBV2 and TRBJ2-5; absent DNA, TCRdb's TRBD2 call cannot be checked. This receptor was taken from a human donor in good health. Some clones in this sample may be carry-over from other donors' samples. The sequenced material came from naive CXCR3- CD8+ T cells from blood. The sample's cell subset or site label, in plain terms: CD45RO-CCR7+CD27+CD95- naive CD8+ T cells lacking CXCR3 (TNR3-). CDR3 region: CASRLGTSGEETQYF.